This T cell receptor beta chain was identified in a study of blood T cells in healthy people across ages. With 0 bases removed from V and 0 bases from J, the gap between germline ends came to 11 bases. The germline V gene encodes CDR1 SGHTA and CDR2 FQGNSA. This CDR3 comprises 17 residues. The sample holds many counts of this clonotype. A sample-barcoded 5' primer and a J-beta primer mix were used in a second PCR of roughly 7 to 12 cycles. Using its own MiXCR run on the 5' RACE reads, TCRdb lists one record per CDR3 protein. Of about 650,000 distinct CDR3 sequences detected, approximately 29% appear once; the ten largest clones hold less than 20%.

Source material: blood. The sequence was obtained from a woman older than 75 in good health. The gene calls are TRBV7-2 and TRBJ1-4; D might be TRBD1 (5 bases). The CDR3 DNA reads as TGTGCCAGCAGCTTAGCGATCGGGACCACAACTAATGAAAAACTGTTTTTT. This encodes CASSLAIGTTTNEKLFF.